This T cell receptor (beta chain) was captured in a study of T cell therapy after organ transplantation. Study in general: After therapy, patients were monitored for around seven months. Blood for the long-term post-therapy sample came 20 to 29 weeks after therapy. Points from the study as a whole: Reconstitution after therapy seemingly combined transferred and product-undetected endogenous clonotypes.

CDR3 length: 16 residues. Germline V gene lookup returns CDR1 SEHNR and CDR2 FQNEAQ (reference sequence). Assay used: immunoSEQ multiplex PCR; TCRdb lists only in-frame clones, some missing. Of 17,000 or so clones in the sample, 85% were seen once. Details on this clone: Its target is not known. Compared with germline, one end of the junction differs, possibly owing to a read error. Other nucleotide sequences from this sample produce the same CDR3.

Regarding time point: 20-29 weeks after completion of therapy. Sequenced material: CD8+ T cells from blood, taken after autologous CMV-specific T cell therapy. The chain recombines TRBV7-9 with TRBJ1-2; 7 bases fit TRBD1. The source is a human patient who had received a solid organ transplant and had CMV disease. Part of the T cells may come from the graft donor. The CDR3 sequence is CASSLVLGRGIGGYTF. CDR3 nucleotide sequence: TGTGCCAGCAGCTTAGTACTCGGACGGGGAATAGGGGGCTACACCTTT.